This T cell receptor (beta chain) was documented in a study of PD-1 blockade in classical Hodgkin lymphoma. Every one of the patients relapsed after autologous stem cell transplantation (brentuximab vedotin exposure was variable). Study conclusions and caveats: Although disease activity or prior therapy may be involved, causes of the repertoire differences remain undefined. Reports indicated that newly diagnosed patients had lower baseline TCR diversity than healthy donors did.

Sequencing was performed with immunoSEQ multiplex PCR; in TCRdb, only in-frame clones are kept and a portion is missing. Altogether some 58,000 clones are present, around 90% being singletons, with the ten largest covering more than 5%. Trimming shortened V by 0 bases and J by 2 bases, and 7 bases separated the two germline ends. The CDR3 is 13 residues long. Looked up from germline, CDR1 is GTSNPN and CDR2 is SVGIG (reference sequence). Concerning this clone: The antigen remains undetermined.

This sequence originates from a human donor with classical Hodgkin lymphoma. The sample was peripheral blood mononuclear cells (PBMCs), taken before the second cycle of nivolumab. This chain links TRBV30 with TRBJ1-1; D uncertain. CDR3 bases: TGTGCCTGGAGTGTATTAGGAAACACTGAAGCTTTCTTT. As protein: CAWSVLGNTEAFF.